This T cell receptor beta chain was profiled in a study of T cell changes during pregnancy in multiple sclerosis. The CDR3 is 12 residues long. This table comes from immunoSEQ multiplex PCR, and its TCRdb copy is limited to in-frame clones, with some not included. The repertoire holds about 27,000 clones, 86% seen once, with approximately 13% in the top ten. This chain uses TRBV21-1 with TRBJ2-7; the D call in the table, TRBD2, was not verified against the DNA. TRBV21-1 is recorded as a pseudogene. The sequence came from a female donor in good health, enrolled as a control in a pregnancy study. Source: CD8+ T cells from peripheral blood mononuclear cells, taken in the first trimester of pregnancy. CDR3 bases: TGTGCCAGCAGGCCCAACGGCTACGAGCAGTACTTC. Its translation: CASRPNGYEQYF.